Below, 20 T cell receptor beta chains from the same sample are listed, as sequenced in a study of OX40 agonist ivuxolimab in advanced cancers. Produced via immunoSEQ multiplex PCR; TCRdb's table is partial and in-frame only. The sample shows 17,000 or so clones, about 89% of them seen only once. Sample: CD4+ or CD8+ T cells sorted from blood, taken in a trial of the OX40 agonist ivuxolimab. The receptors shown here come from an adult with an advanced solid tumor such as melanoma, head and neck, liver or kidney cancer.

This clone was counted only a few times. The chain is built from TRBV5-1 and TRBJ2-7; 9 bases line up with TRBD1. Germline CDR1 and CDR2: SGHRS and YFSETQ. V trimming: 5 bases; J trimming: 0 bases; junction bases outside the gene matches: 6. This CDR3 is 15 amino acids long. The CDR3, as DNA: TGCGCCAGCAGGGAGGAGACAGGGGGCTCCTACGAGCAGTACTTC. Translation gives CASREETGGSYEQYF.

This chain links TRBV25-1 with TRBJ2-5; possible D gene TRBD2, 6 bases. The CDR3 has 14 residues. The germline V and J ends were trimmed by 4 bases and 7 bases, with 16 bases remaining between them. Germline V gene data show CDR1 as MGHDK and CDR2 as SYGVNS. CDR3 in DNA: TGTGCCAGCAGTGGGGGACTCGACGTGGGGACCCAGTACTTC. Its translation: CASSGGLDVGTQYF.

This chain uses TRBV29-1 with TRBJ2-7; D ambiguous. Deletions cut 4 bases from V and 3 bases from J, with 10 bases between. Per germline, CDR1 SQVTM and CDR2 ANQGSEA. The CDR3 consists of 12 residues. CDR3 sequence reads: CSVGGRGYEQYF. The CDR3 DNA is TGCAGCGTTGGGGGTCGAGGCTACGAGCAGTACTTC.

This CDR3 is CASSPGLAGDTQYF. CDR3 bases: TGTGCCAGCAGCCCCGGACTAGCAGGCGATACGCAGTATTTT. V is TRBV13 and J is TRBJ2-3, with TRBD2 matching over 8 bases. The CDR3 contains 14 residues. Germline V gives CDR1 PRHDT, CDR2 FYEKMQ (reference sequence). V was pared by 5 bases and J by 6 bases, with 7 bases of the junction left unmatched.

By sample fraction, this clone is medium-sized (0.01 to 0.1%). The chain couples TRBV10-3 to TRBJ1-1; D call uncertain. Trimming took off 0 bases at V and 0 bases at J, with 8 bases between the two ends. CDR1 is ENHRY and CDR2 is SYGVKD in the germline V gene. This CDR3 comprises 15 residues. The CDR3: CAISESSRMNTEAFF. DNA of the CDR3: TGTGCCATCAGTGAGTCGAGCAGGATGAACACTGAAGCTTTCTTT.

The chain has TRBV9 and TRBJ2-3, with no clear D. From germline, CDR1 is SGDLS and CDR2 YYNGEE. V dropped 3 bases and J dropped 2 bases, with 10 bases sitting between them. CDR3 length: 14 amino acids. The CDR3 nucleotides are TGTGCCAGCAGCGCGGCCATATACACAGATACGCAGTATTTT. It is translated as CASSAAIYTDTQYF.

The chain carries TRBV7-7 and TRBJ2-5, with 7 positions matching TRBD2. The CDR3 sequence is 14 residues long. CDR1 and CDR2 from the germline V gene are SSHAT and FNYEAQ (reference sequence). Germline trimming cut 2 bases from V and 5 bases from J; bases unmatched to any gene: 5. The CDR3 region is CASSLYGGGETQYF. The CDR3 nucleotides read TGTGCCAGCAGCTTATATGGGGGAGGGGAGACCCAGTACTTC. The full variable domain, its missing parts supplied by reference TRBV7-7 and TRBJ2-5, is GAGVSQSPRYKVTKRGQDVTLRCDPISSHATLYWYQQALGQGPEFLTYFNYEAQPDKSGLPSDRFSAERPEGSISTLTIQRTEQRDSAMYRCASSLYGGGETQYFGPGTRLLVL.

The rearrangement joins TRBV19 to TRBJ1-2, with D possibly being TRBD1 (6 bases). The CDR3 loop spans 15 amino acids. Trimming shortened V by 4 bases and J by 6 bases, and 18 bases separated the two germline ends. Germline V gene lookup returns CDR1 LNHDA and CDR2 SQIVND (reference sequence). CDR3 coding DNA: TGTGCCAGTAGTACGCCGGACAGCCAGAGGGATGGCTACACCTTC. This codes for CASSTPDSQRDGYTF.

This rearrangement joins TRBV27 to TRBJ1-5; D is undetermined. The CDR3 spans 13 residues. The V gene lost 3 bases and the J gene lost 2 bases, with 5 bases spanning the gap. Germline CDR1 is MNHEY and CDR2 is SMNVEV (reference sequence). Here the CDR3 reads CASSLGRNQPQHF. The CDR3 nucleotides read TGTGCCAGCAGTTTGGGCCGCAATCAGCCCCAGCATTTT.

The rearrangement uses TRBV4-1 and TRBJ2-2; 7 nucleotides match TRBD1. J lost 0 bases, V lost 3 bases, and 4 bases had no gene match. CDR1 is MGHRA, CDR2 YSYEKL, per germline. CDR3 length: 16 residues. The DNA of the CDR3 is TGCGCCAGCAGCCACCCCGGGACAGCGAACACCGGGGAGCTGTTTTTT. Its protein is CASSHPGTANTGELFF.

J is TRBJ2-1 and V is TRBV27, with 8 bases fitting TRBD1. The CDR3 has 15 residues. Germline V gene data show CDR1 as MNHEY and CDR2 as SMNVEV (reference sequence). V was clipped by 3 bases and J by 7 bases; unmatched bases: 8. The CDR3 region has the DNA TGTGCCAGCAGTTTTACCGGACAGGGCCTAAATGAGCAGTTCTTC. Amino acid sequence: CASSFTGQGLNEQFF.

The gene calls are TRBV20-1 and TRBJ2-1; D possibly corresponds to TRBD2 (6 bases). The V gene's germline CDR1 is DFQATT and CDR2 SNEGSKA (reference sequence). Trimming removed 6 bases from V and 5 bases from J, with 8 bases in between. This CDR3 contains 11 residues. In nucleotides, the CDR3 is TGCAGTGCGGGACTCAACAATGAGCAGTTCTTC. Amino acids: CSAGLNNEQFF.

This clone was detected only once. This chain joins TRBV7-7 and TRBJ2-2; D gene uncertain. V was cut by 1 base and J by 7 bases, with 13 bases left in between. CDR1 SSHAT and CDR2 FNYEAQ come from the germline V gene (reference sequence). This CDR3 spans 15 amino acids. The CDR3, as DNA: TGTGCCAGCAGCTTAGGCTCCTTGGTTGGCGGGGAGCTGTTTTTT. It yields the protein CASSLGSLVGGELFF.

The V call is TRBV7-9, the J call TRBJ2-1; a possible D gene is TRBD2 (6 bases). The V gene's germline CDR1 is SEHNR and CDR2 FQNEAQ (reference sequence). This CDR3 comprises 11 residues. V was shortened by 6 bases and J by 9 bases, with 9 bases between the two germline ends. DNA for the CDR3: TGTGCCAGCAGGTTCGGGGGTGAGCAGTTCTTC. It codes for CASRFGGEQFF.

The chain combines TRBV4-1 with TRBJ2-7; TRBD1 aligns across 11 bases. V trimming: 3 bases; J trimming: 6 bases; junction bases outside the gene matches: 7. This CDR3 is 15 amino acids long. Germline CDR1 MGHRA, CDR2 YSYEKL. In DNA, the CDR3 is TGCGCCAGCAGCCAGAGGACAGGGGGCCAGGGCGAGCAGTACTTC. It specifies CASSQRTGGQGEQYF.

The chain carries TRBV19 and TRBJ2-7, with 11 bases aligning to TRBD2. CDR1 and CDR2 (germline): LNHDA, SQIVND (reference sequence). CDR3 length: 16 amino acids. J was trimmed by 2 bases and V by 5 bases; bases with no gene match: 8. The CDR3 is CASSQTGLAVTYEQYF. The DNA of the CDR3 is TGTGCCAGTAGTCAGACGGGACTAGCGGTGACCTACGAGCAGTACTTC.

CDR3 in amino acids: CASSLAWGGGETQYF. The CDR3, as DNA: TGTGCCAGCAGCTTAGCCTGGGGGGGTGGGGAGACCCAGTACTTC. This sequence joins TRBV11-2 and TRBJ2-5; 7 bases match TRBD2. From germline, CDR1 is SGHAT and CDR2 FQNNGV. With V trimmed by 1 base and J by 5 bases, 7 bases remained unmatched. The length of the CDR3 is 15 residues. Full variable domain (outside the CDR3, taken from reference TRBV11-2 and TRBJ2-5): EAGVAQSPRYKIIEKRQSVAFWCNPISGHATLYWYQQILGQGPKLLIQFQNNGVVDDSQLPKDRFSAERLKGVDSTLKIQPAKLEDSAVYLCASSLAWGGGETQYFGPGTRLLVL.

The chain has TRBV7-9 and TRBJ1-1, with D uncertain. The CDR3 has 11 residues. The V and J ends lost 3 bases and 4 bases respectively, with 3 bases between them. Germline V gene lookup returns CDR1 SEHNR and CDR2 FQNEAQ (reference sequence). Written as DNA, the CDR3 is TGTGCCAGCAGCTTCCCCACTGAAGCTTTCTTT. This gives the protein CASSFPTEAFF.

The chain joins TRBV4-2 to TRBJ2-7; TRBD1 might be the D (5 bases). V lost 4 bases and J lost 3, with 10 bases in between. Germline lookup yields CDR1 LGHNA and CDR2 YNFKEQ. The CDR3 covers 13 residues. The CDR3 reads CASSRADSYEQYF. The CDR3 nucleotides read TGTGCCAGCAGCCGGGCAGACAGCTACGAGCAGTACTTC.

This sequence joins TRBV14 and TRBJ2-3, with D maybe TRBD1 (6 bases). The CDR3 has 14 residues. Germline V lookup: CDR1 SGHDN, CDR2 FVKESK. V was pared by 4 bases and J by 2 bases, with 10 bases between. CDR3 nucleotides: TGTGCCAGCAGCCCCCGGACAGACACAGATACGCAGTATTTT. Protein product: CASSPRTDTDTQYF.